This note documents a single TCR beta chain sequence. Grouping used clinical history reported by participants in a survey and questionnaire. The data were obtained in a study of blood T cell repertoires in COVID-19. Study-level information: Acute and convalescent COVID-19 specimens originated in the United States, Italy and Spain. T cells, B-cell-depleted T cells, or PBMCs provided the cDNA or gDNA that served as material.

In the authors' methods: Nucleated cell number was recorded as an estimate derived from reference gene primer amplification. The protocol was immunoSEQ multiplex PCR, while the TCRdb copy is restricted to in-frame clones and leaves out a portion. V, J and clone size were drawn from that table, and D and trimming were deduced from the DNA. This sample has around 500,000 clones, with roughly 90% found just once. The sequence was obtained from a woman aged 40 to 49 who had recovered from COVID-19. The sample taken for sequencing was PBMCs or T cells enriched from blood (not recorded which).

The CDR3 loop is CASSDPTGDSSYNEQFF. The CDR3 DNA sequence: TGTGCCAGCAGTGACCCGACAGGGGATAGCTCCTACAATGAGCAGTTCTTC. The J gene is TRBJ2-1, the V gene TRBV27; TRBD1 matches at 8 bases. CDR1 and CDR2 (germline): MNHEY, SMNVEV (reference sequence). This CDR3 spans 17 amino acids. J was trimmed by 0 bases and V by 5 bases; bases with no gene match: 9.